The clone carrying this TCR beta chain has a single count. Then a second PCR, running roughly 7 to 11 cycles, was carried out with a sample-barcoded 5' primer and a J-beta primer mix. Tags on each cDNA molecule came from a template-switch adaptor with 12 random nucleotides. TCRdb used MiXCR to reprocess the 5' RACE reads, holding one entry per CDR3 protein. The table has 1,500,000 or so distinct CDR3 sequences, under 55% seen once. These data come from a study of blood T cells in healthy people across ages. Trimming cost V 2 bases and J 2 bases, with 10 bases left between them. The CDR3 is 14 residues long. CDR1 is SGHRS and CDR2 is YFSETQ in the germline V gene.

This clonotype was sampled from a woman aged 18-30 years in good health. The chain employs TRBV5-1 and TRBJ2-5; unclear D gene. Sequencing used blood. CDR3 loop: CASSLRSEQETQYF. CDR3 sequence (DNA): TGCGCCAGCAGCTTACGGAGCGAACAAGAGACCCAGTACTTC.